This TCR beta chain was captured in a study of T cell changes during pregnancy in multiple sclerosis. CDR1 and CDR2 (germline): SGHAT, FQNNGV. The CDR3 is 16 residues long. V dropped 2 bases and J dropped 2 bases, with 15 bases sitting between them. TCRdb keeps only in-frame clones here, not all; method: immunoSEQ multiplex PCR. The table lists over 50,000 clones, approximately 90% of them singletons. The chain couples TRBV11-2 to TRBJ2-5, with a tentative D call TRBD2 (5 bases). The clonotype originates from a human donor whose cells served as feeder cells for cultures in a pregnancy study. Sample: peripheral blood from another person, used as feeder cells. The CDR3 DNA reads TGTGCCAGCAGCTTAAGTGTCAGTCCGGGGCAAGAGACCCAGTACTTC. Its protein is CASSLSVSPGQETQYF.